The next 24 T cell receptor beta chains were all read from a single sample in a study of response to subunit inactivated influenza vaccine (dated by TCRdb to 2016 to 2018). The library came from RT-PCR. Sequenced on an Illumina HiSeq 2500. TCRdb trimmed the raw reads at Q25, called clones with MiXCR and kept productive beta chains. Rows are combined by CDR3 protein, so each entry shows the most common genes and DNA. The sample profile shows about 570,000 distinct CDR3 sequences; 10% to 12% of them were found once. The ten largest make up approximately 10% of the sample. This sample also belongs to another study, concerning T cells expressing NK-cell markers. Looking at the second paper: TCR beta cDNA libraries were prepared using 5'RACE template switching, which introduced a universal primer site and unique molecular identifiers.

The source was PBMCs from blood, collected on the day of vaccination. These receptors were obtained from a man in his fifties or sixties who received an inactivated influenza vaccine. Donor details come from another sample of the same person, matched by shared clones.

The rearrangement links TRBV5-1 to TRBJ2-1, with 8 bases aligning to TRBD2. The CDR3 is 15 residues long. Trimming took 2 bases from V and 4 from J; bases not matched to a gene: 5. CDR1 is SGHRS and CDR2 is YFSETQ in the germline V gene. The CDR3 DNA sequence: TGCGCCAGCAGCTTTCGACAGCGGGGGTACAATGAGCAGTTCTTC. Translating gives CASSFRQRGYNEQFF. The entire variable domain, with the rest obtained from reference TRBV5-1 and TRBJ2-1, is as follows: KAGVTQTPRYLIKTRGQQVTLSCSPISGHRSVSWYQQTPGQGLQFLFEYFSETQRNKGNFPGRFSGRQFSNSRSEMNVSTLELGDSALYLCASSFRQRGYNEQFFGPGTRLTVL.

CDR3 residues: CASSLRGQGWSNQPQHF. The CDR3 DNA reads as TGTGCCAGCAGTTTGCGCGGTCAGGGGTGGAGCAATCAGCCCCAGCATTTT. The chain couples TRBV28 to TRBJ1-5, with a possible D match to TRBD1 (6 bases). The CDR3 is 17 residues long. Trimming pared 3 bases from V and 1 base from J, leaving 16 bases between. Per the germline V gene, CDR1 is MDHEN and CDR2 is SYDVKM.

This clonotype was observed a handful of times. The CDR3 spells CSARAGGSPLHF. CDR3 nucleotide sequence: TGCAGTGCTAGAGCAGGAGGTTCACCCCTCCACTTT. The V gene is TRBV20-1, the J gene TRBJ1-6; D is ambiguous. Germline CDR1 DFQATT, CDR2 SNEGSKA (reference sequence). Deletions cut 1 base from V and 9 bases from J, with 7 bases between. The CDR3 contains 12 residues.

This clonotype showed up many times. V is TRBV7-2 and J is TRBJ2-7; D is undetermined. V gave up 5 bases and J gave up 0 bases, with 8 bases separating them. CDR3 length: 13 amino acids. Per germline, CDR1 SGHTA and CDR2 FQGNSA. CDR3 bases: TGTGCCAGCAGCCAATCAAGCTCCTACGAGCAGTACTTC. Amino acid sequence: CASSQSSSYEQYF.

This chain connects TRBV6-5 to TRBJ1-2; tentatively, D is TRBD1 (6 bases). The germline V gene encodes CDR1 MNHEY and CDR2 SVGAGI. There are 14 residues in the CDR3. Trimming took off 2 bases at V and 4 bases at J, with 11 bases between the two ends. CDR3 nucleotide sequence: TGTGCCAGCAGTTACGGGGGCGCAAGCTATGGCTACACCTTC. This encodes CASSYGGASYGYTF.

This clonotype was counted a few times. The chain links TRBV7-8 to TRBJ2-1, with D unclear. This CDR3 spans 15 amino acids. Trimming took off 2 bases at V and 1 base at J, with 9 bases between the two ends. Germline-derived CDR1 and CDR2 are SGHVS and FQNEAQ. CDR3 bases: TGTGCCAGCAGCTTATTAGTTCCATCCTACAATGAGCAGTTCTTC. As protein: CASSLLVPSYNEQFF.

This clonotype was counted only a few times. The chain couples TRBV12-3 or TRBV12-4 to TRBJ2-2; D gene ambiguous. The germline V and J ends were trimmed by 4 bases and 1 base, with 7 bases remaining between them. The CDR3 loop spans 14 amino acids. As DNA, the CDR3 is TGTGCCAGCAGTTCGGTGTTGAACACCGGGGAGCTGTTTTTT. Encoded protein: CASSSVLNTGELFF.

V is TRBV4-1 and J is TRBJ1-1; D remains ambiguous. The germline V gene has CDR1 MGHRA and CDR2 YSYEKL. The CDR3 totals 14 residues. V dropped 0 bases and J dropped 1 base, with 6 bases sitting between them. CDR3 amino acids: CASSQDPANTEAFF. CDR3 nucleotide sequence: TGCGCCAGCAGCCAAGATCCAGCGAACACTGAAGCTTTCTTT.

The table lists this clonotype with a few counts. The chain links TRBV6-1 to TRBJ2-2; D possibly corresponds to TRBD1 (7 bases). Deletions cut 7 bases from V and 4 bases from J, with 13 bases between. This CDR3 comprises 14 residues. Germline V gene lookup returns CDR1 MNHNS and CDR2 SASEGT. The DNA of the CDR3 is TGTGCCAGCAAAGAGGAGGGGGCCACCGGGGAGCTGTTTTTT. Translated: CASKEEGATGELFF.

This clonotype was found many times. The chain employs TRBV5-4 and TRBJ2-5; D uncertain. CDR1 and CDR2 from the germline V gene are SGHNT and YYREEE (reference sequence). Trimming took off 0 bases at V and 1 base at J, with 7 bases between the two ends. There are 14 residues in the CDR3. The CDR3 loop is CASSLGVSQETQYF. The CDR3 coding sequence is TGTGCCAGCAGCTTGGGGGTCAGCCAAGAGACCCAGTACTTC. The full variable domain, its missing parts supplied by reference TRBV5-4 and TRBJ2-5, is ETGVTQSPTHLIKTRGQQVTLRCSSQSGHNTVSWYQQALGQGPQFIFQYYREEENGRGNFPPRFSGLQFPNYSSELNVNALELDDSALYLCASSLGVSQETQYFGPGTRLLVL.

This clonotype was detected ten times or more. The chain combines TRBV4-1 with TRBJ2-1; D not certain. The V end was cut by 5 bases, the J end by 6 bases, with 8 bases between. Germline V gene sequence: CDR1 MGHRA, CDR2 YSYEKL. The CDR3 has 12 residues. The CDR3 reads CASSWTGNEQFF. The CDR3 DNA sequence: TGCGCCAGCAGCTGGACGGGCAATGAGCAGTTCTTC.

V is TRBV14 and J is TRBJ2-5; D possibly corresponds to TRBD2 (6 bases). CDR3 length equals 14 residues. V dropped 2 bases and J dropped 1 base, with 8 bases sitting between them. CDR1 SGHDN and CDR2 FVKESK come from the germline V gene. The CDR3: CASSQLAFQETQYF. CDR3 nucleotide sequence: TGTGCCAGCAGCCAACTAGCGTTCCAAGAGACCCAGTACTTC.

This clonotype was found a few times. The rearrangement links TRBV2 to TRBJ2-3; tentatively, D is TRBD1 (6 bases). Germline CDR1 reads SNHLY; CDR2 reads FYNNEI. This CDR3 has 16 residues. The V gene lost 4 bases and the J gene lost 4 bases, with 18 bases spanning the gap. The CDR3 DNA is TGTGCCAGCAGTGGACAGGATCGATTTGAACCAGATACGCAGTATTTT. Translation: CASSGQDRFEPDTQYF. Drawing the rest from reference TRBV2 and TRBJ2-3, the complete variable domain is EPEVTQTPSHQVTQMGQEVILRCVPISNHLYFYWYRQILGQKVEFLVSFYNNEISEKSEIFDDQFSVERPDGSNFTLKIRSTKLEDSAMYFCASSGQDRFEPDTQYFGPGTRLTVL.

The chain combines TRBV7-8 with TRBJ2-1, with TRBD2 identical over 9 bases. Trimming cost V 1 base and J 8 bases; bases outside gene matches: 9. Germline-derived CDR1 and CDR2 are SGHVS and FQNEAQ. The CDR3 has 16 residues. The CDR3, as DNA: TGTGCCAGCAGCTTAGGTAGCGGGGGCCCTCGGGATGAGCAGTTCTTC. Its protein product is CASSLGSGGPRDEQFF.

Regarding this clonotype: This may be a read error, as it is one base from a much larger clone. J is TRBJ1-5 and V is TRBV7-9; perhaps TRBD1 as D (5 bases). This CDR3 has 14 residues. Germline V lookup: CDR1 SEHNR, CDR2 FQNEAQ (reference sequence). The CDR3 sequence is CTSSLAGTNQPQHF. DNA for the CDR3: TGTACCAGCAGCTTAGCAGGGACCAATCAGCCCCAGCATTTT.

This clonotype has just a few counts. The CDR3 protein is CASRRDRETNEQFF. The CDR3 DNA reads as TGTGCCAGCAGAAGGGACAGAGAAACCAATGAGCAGTTCTTC. The rearrangement uses TRBV12-3 or TRBV12-4 and TRBJ2-1; TRBD1 aligns across 7 bases. V gave up 6 bases and J gave up 6 bases; unmatched junction bases: 8. The CDR3 is 14 residues long.

This clonotype has just a few counts. The chain combines TRBV12-3 or TRBV12-4 with TRBJ2-5; the D gene is possibly TRBD1 (5 bases). Trimming removed 5 bases at V and 5 bases at J, with 15 bases between. The CDR3 covers 14 residues. The DNA for the CDR3 is TGTGCCAGCAGTAGACGGACCTCAGGGGAGACCCAGTACTTC. Translated, it gives CASSRRTSGETQYF.

The rearrangement uses TRBV20-1 and TRBJ2-7; 11 positions agree with TRBD1. The CDR3 length is 15 residues. Trimming at V came to 3 bases and at J to 5 bases, leaving 9 bases not matched to a gene. CDR1 DFQATT and CDR2 SNEGSKA come from the germline V gene (reference sequence). Written as DNA, the CDR3 is TGCAGTGCTAGGCTCCCTCGGACAGGGGGCGACGAGCAGTACTTC. Its protein is CSARLPRTGGDEQYF.

This sequence joins TRBV7-9 and TRBJ2-6; 7 bases align to TRBD1. In germline, CDR1 is SEHNR, CDR2 FQNEAQ (reference sequence). The CDR3 contains 17 residues. Losses at the gene ends were 4 bases for V and 0 bases for J; bases not matched to a gene: 6. CDR3 nucleotide sequence: TGTGCCAGCAGCTCCGTGAGGGGGCTCTCTGGGGCCAACGTCCTGACTTTC. Amino acid sequence: CASSSVRGLSGANVLTF. The full variable domain, with the rest looked up from reference TRBV7-9 and TRBJ2-6, is DTGVSQNPRHKITKRGQNVTFRCDPISEHNRLYWYRQTLGQGPEFLTYFQNEAQLEKSRLLSDRFSAERPKGSFSTLEIQRTEQGDSAMYLCASSSVRGLSGANVLTFGAGSRLTVL.

The CDR3 region is CASSLVTSGETQYF. The CDR3 DNA reads TGTGCCAGCAGCTTAGTTACTAGCGGGGAGACCCAGTACTTC. The chain has TRBV7-6 and TRBJ2-5, with TRBD2 matching over 9 bases. The CDR3 totals 14 residues. Per the germline V gene, CDR1 is SGHVS and CDR2 is FNYEAQ. V lost 1 base, J lost 5 bases, and 2 bases stayed unmatched.

The chain links TRBV15 to TRBJ1-5; D is perhaps TRBD1 (6 bases). The CDR3 consists of 15 residues. With 8 bases removed from V and 0 bases from J, the gap between germline ends came to 14 bases. Germline CDR1 LNHNV, CDR2 YYDKDF (reference sequence). The CDR3 DNA reads TGTGCCACCGGGACACGGCGGCCTAGCAATCAGCCCCAGCATTTT. It is translated as CATGTRRPSNQPQHF.

This clonotype occurred a few times. The chain carries TRBV6-5 and TRBJ1-4, with 8 bases aligning to TRBD1. J lost 6 bases, V lost 3 bases, and 6 bases had no gene match. The CDR3 runs 15 residues. The V gene's germline CDR1 is MNHEY and CDR2 SVGAGI. CDR3 bases: TGTGCCAGCAGTTATATTTTACAGGGGGATGAAAAACTGTTTTTT. The encoded protein is CASSYILQGDEKLFF.

This chain links TRBV20-1 with TRBJ2-5, with 11 bases lining up with TRBD1. J was trimmed by 0 bases and V by 4 bases; bases with no gene match: 4. Germline V gene data show CDR1 as DFQATT and CDR2 as SNEGSKA (reference sequence). This CDR3 spans 15 amino acids. The CDR3 reads CSANRDRGNQETQYF. CDR3 bases: TGCAGTGCTAACCGGGACAGGGGGAACCAAGAGACCCAGTACTTC.

The chain joins TRBV28 to TRBJ1-5; D perhaps matches TRBD1 (6 bases). In germline, CDR1 is MDHEN, CDR2 SYDVKM. This CDR3 is 16 amino acids long. V was trimmed by 1 base and J by 6 bases, leaving 16 bases between them. The CDR3 bases are TGTGCCAGCAGTTTATCCTTCGGACAGATCGGTCAGCCCCAGCATTTT. This translates into CASSLSFGQIGQPQHF.